The 17 T cell receptor beta chains below all came from one sample that was sequenced in a study of T cells in Graves' hyperthyroidism and ophthalmopathy. From RNA transcripts, TCR beta CDR3 regions were amplified. The HTBI primer set drove a first-round RT-PCR of the TCR CDR3. One entry per CDR3 protein results from TCRdb running MiXCR on the multiplex PCR reads. Here the sample spans under 350,000 distinct CDR3 sequences, about a sixth being singletons. The source material was blood. The source is a woman aged 55-70 years with Graves' ophthalmopathy.

There are many counts of this clonotype. The gene calls are TRBV20-1 and TRBJ2-3, with 11 bases matching TRBD2. This CDR3 spans 14 amino acids. The ends lost 1 base at V and 4 bases at J; junction bases unmatched: 1. CDR1 and CDR2 from the germline V gene are DFQATT and SNEGSKA (reference sequence). The CDR3 nucleotides are TGCAGTGCTAGAGGACTAGCGGGACCAGATACGCAGTATTTT. It specifies CSARGLAGPDTQYF.

This clonotype was recorded at least ten times. CDR3 sequence: CASSQRAVSYEQYF. DNA of the CDR3: TGTGCCAGCAGCCAACGAGCGGTCTCCTACGAGCAGTACTTC. The V and J genes are TRBV3-1 and TRBJ2-7; a weak D match, TRBD2 (5 bases). V lost 2 bases and J lost 0, with 8 bases in between. Germline values: CDR1 LGHDT, CDR2 YNNKEL (reference sequence). The CDR3 is 14 amino acids.

The CDR3 DNA reads TGCGCCAGCAGTGTAAGGGGCGGGCCGGGATGCGCAACTAATGAAAAACTGTTTTTT. Protein: CASSVRGGPGCATNEKLFF. The J gene is TRBJ1-4, the V gene TRBV5-1; D is perhaps TRBD1 (5 bases). The V gene lost 5 bases and the J gene lost 0 bases, with 23 bases spanning the gap. The CDR3 loop spans 19 amino acids. CDR1 and CDR2 from the germline V gene are SGHRS and YFSETQ.

This clonotype was detected ten times or more. The chain combines TRBV3-1 with TRBJ1-2; unclear D gene. This CDR3 has 15 amino acids. V was shortened by 4 bases and J by 5 bases, with 17 bases between the two germline ends. Per the germline V gene, CDR1 is LGHDT and CDR2 is YNNKEL (reference sequence). The CDR3 coding sequence is TGTGCCAGCAGCCTCGGGATACGGACGGATTATGGCTACACCTTC. Translating it yields CASSLGIRTDYGYTF.

The chain employs TRBV6-8 and TRBJ1-5, with no clear D. V dropped 7 bases and J dropped 6 bases, with 16 bases sitting between them. CDR1 is MNHGY, CDR2 SAAAGT, per germline. The CDR3 loop spans 14 amino acids. The CDR3 coding sequence is TGTGCCAGCATTGGCGAGAAGTCTAGTCAGCCCCAGCATTTT. It codes for CASIGEKSSQPQHF.

In this sample, this clonotype turned up many times. V usage is TRBV28 and J usage is TRBJ1-5; D not certain. The CDR3 totals 12 residues. In germline, CDR1 is MDHEN, CDR2 SYDVKM. V lost 7 bases to trimming and J lost 0 bases, with 4 bases between them. The CDR3 DNA sequence: TGTGCCAGCACCATTAGCAATCAGCCCCAGCATTTT. This sequence encodes CASTISNQPQHF. Complete variable domain (other parts from reference TRBV28 and TRBJ1-5): DVKVTQSSRYLVKRTGEKVFLECVQDMDHENMFWYRQDPGLGLRLIYFSYDVKMKEKGDIPEGYSVSREKKERFSLILESASTNQTSMYLCASTISNQPQHFGDGTRLSIL.

J is TRBJ1-4 and V is TRBV15, with D unclear. Germline assignment: CDR1 LNHNV and CDR2 YYDKDF (reference sequence). The CDR3 sequence is 16 residues long. V lost 0 bases to trimming and J lost 4 bases, with 12 bases between them. CDR3 loop: CATSRDPRAYNEKLFF. The DNA of the CDR3 is TGTGCCACCAGCAGAGATCCGAGGGCTTATAATGAAAAACTGTTTTTT.

The rearrangement joins TRBV20-1 to TRBJ2-2; 14 positions match TRBD2. The CDR3 is 15 residues long. Germline CDR1 and CDR2: DFQATT and SNEGSKA (reference sequence). Trimming took 3 bases from V and 8 from J; bases not matched to a gene: 5. This chain's CDR3 is CSARGTSGGAGELFF. The CDR3 DNA sequence: TGCAGTGCTAGGGGGACTAGCGGGGGCGCGGGGGAGCTGTTTTTT.

The rearrangement uses TRBV5-4 and TRBJ1-3, with a weak D call TRBD1 (5 bases). The CDR3 contains 16 residues. V lost 3 bases and J 4 bases, leaving 17 bases between the germline ends. Germline CDR1 SGHNT, CDR2 YYREEE (reference sequence). The CDR3 spells CASSWGGTLEGNTIYF. Written as DNA, the CDR3 is TGTGCCAGCAGCTGGGGGGGGACTCTTGAAGGAAACACCATATATTTT.

In this sample, this clonotype turned up many times. This chain connects TRBV4-3 to TRBJ1-1; D not resolved. The CDR3 has 14 residues. The germline V gene encodes CDR1 LGHNA and CDR2 YSLEER. The V gene lost 0 bases and the J gene lost 4 bases, with 9 bases spanning the gap. CDR3 DNA sequence: TGCGCCAGCAGCCAAGATAGCGGTTCCACTGAAGCTTTCTTT. It is translated as CASSQDSGSTEAFF.

The V call is TRBV29-1, the J call TRBJ2-7; TRBD2 agrees at 13 bases. CDR1 is SQVTM, CDR2 ANQGSEA, per germline. The CDR3 has 15 amino acids. V gave up 5 bases and J gave up 0 bases; unmatched junction bases: 4. The CDR3 region is CSVSTSGRSSYEQYF. CDR3 in DNA: TGCAGCGTTTCGACTAGCGGGAGGAGCTCCTACGAGCAGTACTTC.

This clonotype was detected only a few times. The chain joins TRBV4-1 to TRBJ2-2, with 8 bases lining up with TRBD1. There are 16 residues in the CDR3. V dropped 5 bases and J dropped 4; count of bases not matched to a gene: 9. Germline CDR1 reads MGHRA; CDR2 reads YSYEKL. The CDR3 DNA reads TGCGCCAGCAGCTCCATGGACAGGGCGGGCACCGGGGAGCTGTTTTTT. The encoded protein is CASSSMDRAGTGELFF.

This clonotype has a handful of counts. The V gene is TRBV5-5, the J gene TRBJ1-2; possibly TRBD1 for D (5 bases). The CDR3 consists of 13 residues. V was cut by 0 bases and J by 8 bases, with 11 bases left in between. Per germline, CDR1 SGHKS and CDR2 YYEKEE (reference sequence). This chain's CDR3 is CASSLVKGYGYTF. In DNA, the CDR3 is TGTGCCAGCAGCTTGGTAAAGGGGTACGGCTACACCTTC.

This clonotype was recorded at least ten times. The chain uses TRBV7-2 and TRBJ1-2, with D possibly being TRBD1 (6 bases). Germline assignment: CDR1 SGHTA and CDR2 FQGNSA. Trimming left V 5 bases short and J 4 bases short, with 11 bases between. This CDR3 contains 13 residues. The CDR3 bases are TGTGCCAGCAGCCTCGGACAGACCTATGGCTACACCTTC. Amino acid sequence: CASSLGQTYGYTF.

This clonotype was observed many times. The chain joins TRBV5-1 to TRBJ1-3, with a weak D call TRBD1 (6 bases). The ends were cut back, 0 bases at V and 0 bases at J, with 10 bases in the middle. Per germline, CDR1 SGHRS and CDR2 YFSETQ. This CDR3 contains 16 residues. CDR3 sequence (DNA): TGCGCCAGCAGCTTGGGGGACATACTCTCTGGAAACACCATATATTTT. This translates into CASSLGDILSGNTIYF.

This clonotype was observed at least ten times. This sequence joins TRBV30 and TRBJ2-3, with D uncertain. The V and J ends lost 1 base and 4 bases respectively, with 9 bases between them. The germline V gene has CDR1 GTSNPN and CDR2 SVGIG (reference sequence). The CDR3 consists of 13 residues. CDR3 DNA: TGTGCCTGGAGTGGGGCGGTGGCAGATACGCAGTATTTT. Its translation is CAWSGAVADTQYF.

The chain carries TRBV6-2 or TRBV6-3 and TRBJ1-1; D uncertain. V was cut by 6 bases and J by 0 bases, with 23 bases left in between. CDR1 MNHEY and CDR2 SVGEGT come from the germline V gene. The CDR3 runs 18 residues. CDR3 sequence reads: CASRAPHSTIEMNTEAFF. The CDR3 nucleotides read TGTGCCAGCAGGGCCCCCCACAGTACAATCGAAATGAACACTGAAGCTTTCTTT.